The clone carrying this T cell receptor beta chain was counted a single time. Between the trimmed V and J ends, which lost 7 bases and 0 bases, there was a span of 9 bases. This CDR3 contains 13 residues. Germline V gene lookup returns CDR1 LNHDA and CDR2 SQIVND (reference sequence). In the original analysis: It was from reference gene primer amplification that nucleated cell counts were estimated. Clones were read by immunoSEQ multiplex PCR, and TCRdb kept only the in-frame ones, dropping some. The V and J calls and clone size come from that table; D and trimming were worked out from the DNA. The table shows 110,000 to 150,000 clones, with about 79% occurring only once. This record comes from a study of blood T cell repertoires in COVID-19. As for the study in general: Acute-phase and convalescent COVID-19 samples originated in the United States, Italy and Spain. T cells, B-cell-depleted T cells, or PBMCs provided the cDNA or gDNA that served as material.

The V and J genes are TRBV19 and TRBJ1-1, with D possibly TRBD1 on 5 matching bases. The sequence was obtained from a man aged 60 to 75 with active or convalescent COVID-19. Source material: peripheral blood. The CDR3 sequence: CASIDRMNTEAFF. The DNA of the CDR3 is TGTGCCAGTATCGACAGAATGAACACTGAAGCTTTCTTT.